This is a list of T cell receptor beta chains from one sample in a study of vaccination and CD4 T cells after COVID-19. No antigen is known for these receptors. Each CDR3 protein gets one entry after TCRdb re-called the PCR reads with MiXCR. The data hold 8,000 to 10,000 distinct CDR3 sequences, with roughly 36% observed a single time. The specimen was CD4+ T cells from blood, cultured in vitro. These receptors were taken from a human donor in good health. Both conserved end residues are trimmed from each CDR3.

j_gene	v_gene	CDR3aa
TRBJ1-3	TRBV6-2/TRBV6-3	ASSYADRSGNTIY
TRBJ1-1	TRBV7-3	ASSLSRANTEAF
TRBJ1-2	TRBV6-1	ASRDVLYGYT
TRBJ2-7	TRBV4-1	ASPDRTNYEQY
TRBJ1-5	TRBV19	ASSRGTGGSGQPQH
TRBJ2-4	TRBV7-2	ASSFLADLAKNIQY
TRBJ2-7	TRBV9	ASSVAPLVHEQY
TRBJ2-1	TRBV24-1	ATSGQGLKAYNEQF
TRBJ2-7	TRBV10-2	ASSRGLGTGGREQY
TRBJ2-2	TRBV20-1	SVNSDTGELF
TRBJ1-1	TRBV6-5	ASSYGAPQDTEAF
TRBJ1-2	TRBV20-1	SASGQYDGYT
TRBJ2-1	TRBV7-2	ASSSSGGPNEQF
TRBJ1-1	TRBV5-4	ASSSGQGTGEAF
TRBJ2-5	TRBV7-2	ASSHPGRQDMAQY
TRBJ2-2	TRBV11-3	ASSLGDTGELF
TRBJ1-2	TRBV28	ASSSVRARTNYGYT
TRBJ2-7	TRBV7-2	ASSLDGFEQY
TRBJ1-5	TRBV7-9	ASSAGSTGDSNQPQH
TRBJ2-1	TRBV29-1	SVGNIASSYNEQF
TRBJ2-7	TRBV6-1	ASRTLTGNYEQY
TRBJ2-2	TRBV6-2/TRBV6-3	ASSYPPFGTPNTGELF
TRBJ2-7	TRBV24-1	ATSDPGIYEQY
TRBJ2-3	TRBV2	ASSEVRGTDTQY
TRBJ2-7	TRBV28	ASSLGKMGSGSYEQY
TRBJ1-5	TRBV6-2/TRBV6-3	ASSYGLGHSEGQPQH
TRBJ2-1	TRBV7-9	ASSFGLAGGRGVYNEQF
TRBJ1-5	TRBV20-1	SAFRDVDQPQH
TRBJ1-2	TRBV2	ASSEVGGNYGYT
TRBJ2-1	TRBV21-1	ASSYALTSGRNEQF
TRBJ2-7	TRBV7-8	ASSLVQVAYEQY
TRBJ2-7	TRBV6-5	ASSYFLGSHYEQY
TRBJ2-2	TRBV27	ASSPMSFGTANTGELF
TRBJ2-7	TRBV5-1	ASSLGGQGTYEQY
TRBJ1-2	TRBV7-9	AGSLDSGYT
TRBJ2-2	TRBV7-2	ASSLGRPTGELF
TRBJ2-1	TRBV20-1	SARAADRGGFEQF
TRBJ2-1	TRBV10-2	ASSASPLAGVSYNEQF
TRBJ2-1	TRBV11-2	ASSLGLSNEQF
TRBJ2-1	TRBV10-2	ASRAGSGHNEQF
TRBJ2-2	TRBV6-2/TRBV6-3	ASTKRGRGVDGELF
TRBJ2-1	TRBV10-3	AIKSTVNEQF
TRBJ2-2	TRBV7-2	ASSLTGDPGTGELF
TRBJ2-5	TRBV7-2	ASSGNRVTRETQY
TRBJ2-3	TRBV20-1	SAGPLAGAGASTDTQY
TRBJ1-6	TRBV20-1	SATTGGNSPLH
TRBJ2-2	TRBV7-3	ASSFGEGELF
TRBJ2-2	TRBV19	ASSTPTGVGTGELF